The source of this T cell receptor beta chain is a study of cytomegalovirus exposure and HLA in healthy donors. General observations from the study: Follow-up analysis seemed to connect common viral pathogens with several of the most significant clusters identified. It was 150 to 200 TCR beta chains that were listed as cytomegalovirus-associated.

PCR primers comprised 60 Vbeta and 13 Jbeta primers. Profiling relied on immunoSEQ multiplex PCR, and the TCRdb table lists in-frame clones only, not all of them. The sample gives about 60,000 clones, nearly 85% of which show up once; more than 1.5% is in the top ten. This clone was counted between two and nine times. Its antigen remains unidentified. From germline, CDR1 is LGHNA and CDR2 YNFKEQ. The CDR3 has 15 amino acids. V lost 0 bases, J lost 0 bases, and 6 bases lay in between. This receptor was taken from a man in his thirties or forties in good health and CMV-seronegative. The chain couples TRBV4-2 to TRBJ2-1; D is unresolved. The sample comprised PBMCs. Here the CDR3 reads CASSQDPSSYNEQFF. The DNA of the CDR3 is TGTGCCAGCAGCCAAGACCCGAGCTCCTACAATGAGCAGTTCTTC.